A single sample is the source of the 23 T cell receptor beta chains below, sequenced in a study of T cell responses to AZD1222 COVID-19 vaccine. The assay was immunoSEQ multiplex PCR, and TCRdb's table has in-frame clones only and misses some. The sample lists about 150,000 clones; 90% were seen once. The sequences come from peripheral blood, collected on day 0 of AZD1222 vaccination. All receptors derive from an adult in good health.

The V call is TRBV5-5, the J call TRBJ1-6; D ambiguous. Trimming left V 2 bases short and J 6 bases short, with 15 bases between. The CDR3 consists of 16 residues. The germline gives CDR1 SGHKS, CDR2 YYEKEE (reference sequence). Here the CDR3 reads CASSLFGERVNSPLHF. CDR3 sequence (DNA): TGTGCCAGCAGCTTATTTGGCGAGAGGGTTAATTCACCCCTCCACTTT.

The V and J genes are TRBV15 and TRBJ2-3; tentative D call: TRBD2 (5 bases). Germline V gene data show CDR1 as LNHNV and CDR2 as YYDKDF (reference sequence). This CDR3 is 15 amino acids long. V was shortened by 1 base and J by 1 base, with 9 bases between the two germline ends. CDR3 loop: CATSRGGSGTDTQYF. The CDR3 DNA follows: TGTGCCACCAGCAGAGGAGGTAGCGGCACAGATACGCAGTATTTT.

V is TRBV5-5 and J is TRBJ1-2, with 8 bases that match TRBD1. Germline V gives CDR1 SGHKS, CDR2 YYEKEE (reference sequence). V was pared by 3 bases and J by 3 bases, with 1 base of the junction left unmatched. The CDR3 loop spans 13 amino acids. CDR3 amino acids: CASSWGQDYGYTF. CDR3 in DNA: TGTGCCAGCAGCTGGGGACAGGACTATGGCTACACCTTC.

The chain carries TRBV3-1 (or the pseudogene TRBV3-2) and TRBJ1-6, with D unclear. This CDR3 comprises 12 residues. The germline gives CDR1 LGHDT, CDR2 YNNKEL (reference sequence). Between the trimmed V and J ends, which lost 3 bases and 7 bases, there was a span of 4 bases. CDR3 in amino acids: CASSQNNSPLHF. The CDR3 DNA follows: TGTGCCAGCAGCCAGAACAATTCACCCCTCCACTTT.

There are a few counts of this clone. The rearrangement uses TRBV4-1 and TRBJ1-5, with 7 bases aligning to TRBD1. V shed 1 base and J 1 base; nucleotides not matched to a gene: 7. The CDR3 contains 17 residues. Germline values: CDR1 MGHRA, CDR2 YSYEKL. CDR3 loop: CASSQGRGLMSNQPQHF. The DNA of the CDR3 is TGCGCCAGCAGCCAAGGGAGGGGGCTCATGAGCAATCAGCCCCAGCATTTT.

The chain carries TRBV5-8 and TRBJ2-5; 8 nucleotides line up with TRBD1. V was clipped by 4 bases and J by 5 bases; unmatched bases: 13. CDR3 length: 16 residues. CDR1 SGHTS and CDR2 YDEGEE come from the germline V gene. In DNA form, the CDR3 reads TGTGCCAGCAGCACCGGAGGGGACAGGATTGTTGAGACCCAGTACTTC. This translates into CASSTGGDRIVETQYF.

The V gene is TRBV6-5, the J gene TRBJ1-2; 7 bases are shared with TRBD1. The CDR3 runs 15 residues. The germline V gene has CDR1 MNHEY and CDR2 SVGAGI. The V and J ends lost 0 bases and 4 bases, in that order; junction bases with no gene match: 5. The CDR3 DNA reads TGTGCCAGCAGTTACTCGAGGGACAGATTCTATGGCTACACCTTC. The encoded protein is CASSYSRDRFYGYTF.

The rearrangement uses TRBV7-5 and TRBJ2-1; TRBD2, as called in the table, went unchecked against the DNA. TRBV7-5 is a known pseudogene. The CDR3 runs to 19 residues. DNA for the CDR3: TGTGCCAGAAGCTTCAGGACTAGCGGTTTACTAAGTCTCTACAATGAGCAGTTCTTC. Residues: CARSFRTSGLLSLYNEQFF.

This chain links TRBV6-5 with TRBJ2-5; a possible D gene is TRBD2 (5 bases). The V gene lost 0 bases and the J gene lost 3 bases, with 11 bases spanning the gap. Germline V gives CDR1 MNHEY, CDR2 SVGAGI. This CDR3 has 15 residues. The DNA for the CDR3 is TGTGCCAGCAGTTACTCGGAGGTCGGGGAAGAGACCCAGTACTTC. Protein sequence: CASSYSEVGEETQYF.

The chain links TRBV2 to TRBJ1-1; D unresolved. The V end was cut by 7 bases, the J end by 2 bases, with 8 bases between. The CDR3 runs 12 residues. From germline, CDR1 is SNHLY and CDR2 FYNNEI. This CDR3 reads CASMQLNTEAFF. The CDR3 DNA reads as TGTGCCAGCATGCAGCTTAACACTGAAGCTTTCTTT.

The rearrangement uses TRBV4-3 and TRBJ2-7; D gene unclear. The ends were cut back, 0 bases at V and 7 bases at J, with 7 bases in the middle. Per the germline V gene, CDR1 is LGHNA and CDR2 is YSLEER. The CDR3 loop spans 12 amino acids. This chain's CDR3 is CASSQDRGEQYF. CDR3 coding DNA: TGCGCCAGCAGCCAAGACCGAGGTGAGCAGTACTTC.

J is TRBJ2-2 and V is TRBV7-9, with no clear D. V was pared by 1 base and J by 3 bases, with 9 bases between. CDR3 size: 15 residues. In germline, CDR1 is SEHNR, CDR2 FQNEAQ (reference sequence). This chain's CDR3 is CASSLVGRYTGELFF. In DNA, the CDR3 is TGTGCCAGCAGCTTAGTGGGTAGATACACCGGGGAGCTGTTTTTT.

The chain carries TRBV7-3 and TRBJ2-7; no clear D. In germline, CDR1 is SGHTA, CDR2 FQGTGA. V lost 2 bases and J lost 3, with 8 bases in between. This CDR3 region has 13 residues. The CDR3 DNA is TGTGCCAGCAGCTTAGGGCCACGCTACGAGCAGTACTTC. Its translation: CASSLGPRYEQYF.

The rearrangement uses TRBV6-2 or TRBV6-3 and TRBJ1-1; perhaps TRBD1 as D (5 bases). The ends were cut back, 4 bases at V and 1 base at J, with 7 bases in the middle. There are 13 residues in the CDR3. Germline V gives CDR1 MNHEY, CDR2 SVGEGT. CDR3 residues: CASSFGGNTEAFF. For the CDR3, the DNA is TGTGCCAGCAGTTTCGGGGGGAACACTGAAGCTTTCTTT.

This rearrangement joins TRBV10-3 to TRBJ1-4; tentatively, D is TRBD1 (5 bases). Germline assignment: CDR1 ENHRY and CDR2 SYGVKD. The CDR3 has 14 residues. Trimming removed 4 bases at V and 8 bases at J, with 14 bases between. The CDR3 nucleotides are TGTGCCATCAGTGTCGGGGGAGGAGGCGAAAAACTGTTTTTT. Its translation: CAISVGGGGEKLFF.

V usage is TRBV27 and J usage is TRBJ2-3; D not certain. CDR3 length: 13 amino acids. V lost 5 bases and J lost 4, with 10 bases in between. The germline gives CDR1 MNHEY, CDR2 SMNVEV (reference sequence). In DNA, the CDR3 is TGTGCCAGCAGTCCCCCCATTCCAGATACGCAGTATTTT. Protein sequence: CASSPPIPDTQYF.

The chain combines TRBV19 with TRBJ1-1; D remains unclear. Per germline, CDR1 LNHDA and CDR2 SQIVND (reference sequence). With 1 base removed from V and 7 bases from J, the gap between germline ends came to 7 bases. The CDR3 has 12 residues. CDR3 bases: TGTGCCAGTAGTATAGGAGTAGATGAAGCTTTCTTT. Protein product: CASSIGVDEAFF.

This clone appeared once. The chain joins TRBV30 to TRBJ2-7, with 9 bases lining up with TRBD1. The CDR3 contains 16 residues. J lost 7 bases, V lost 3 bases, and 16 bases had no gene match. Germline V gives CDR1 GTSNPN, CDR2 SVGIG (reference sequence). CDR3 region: CAWSLLGQGFVAEQYF. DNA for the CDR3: TGTGCCTGGAGCCTACTTGGACAGGGGTTCGTGGCGGAGCAGTACTTC. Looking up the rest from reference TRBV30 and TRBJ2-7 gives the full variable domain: SQTIHQWPATLVQPVGSPLSLECTVEGTSNPNLYWYRQAAGRGLQLLFYSVGIGQISSEVPQNLSASRPQDRQFILSSKKLLLSDSGFYLCAWSLLGQGFVAEQYFGPGTRLTVT.

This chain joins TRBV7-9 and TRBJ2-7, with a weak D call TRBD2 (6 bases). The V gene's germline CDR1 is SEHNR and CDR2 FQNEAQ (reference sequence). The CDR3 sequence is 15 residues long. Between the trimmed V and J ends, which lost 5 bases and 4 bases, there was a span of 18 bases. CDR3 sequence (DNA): TGTGCCAGCAGCCCCCGTGGGGAGGAGAAGTACGAGCAGTACTTC. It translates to CASSPRGEEKYEQYF.

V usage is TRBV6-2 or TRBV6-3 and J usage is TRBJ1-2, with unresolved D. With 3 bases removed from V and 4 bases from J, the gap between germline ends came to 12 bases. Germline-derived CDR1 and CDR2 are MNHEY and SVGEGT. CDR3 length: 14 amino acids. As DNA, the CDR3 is TGTGCCAGCAGTTATCGCGGGGTTATCTATGGCTACACCTTC. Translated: CASSYRGVIYGYTF.

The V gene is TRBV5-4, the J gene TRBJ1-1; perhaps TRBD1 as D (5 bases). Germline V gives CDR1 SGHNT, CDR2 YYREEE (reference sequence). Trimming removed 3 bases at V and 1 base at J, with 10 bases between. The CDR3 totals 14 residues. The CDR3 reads CASSSLTENTEAFF. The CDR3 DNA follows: TGTGCCAGCAGCTCCTTGACAGAGAACACTGAAGCTTTCTTT.

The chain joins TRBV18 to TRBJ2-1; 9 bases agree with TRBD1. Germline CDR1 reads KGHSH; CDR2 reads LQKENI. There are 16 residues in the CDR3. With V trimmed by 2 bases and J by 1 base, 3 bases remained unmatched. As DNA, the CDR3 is TGTGCCAGCTCACCAGGGACAGGGATATCCTACAATGAGCAGTTCTTC. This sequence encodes CASSPGTGISYNEQFF.

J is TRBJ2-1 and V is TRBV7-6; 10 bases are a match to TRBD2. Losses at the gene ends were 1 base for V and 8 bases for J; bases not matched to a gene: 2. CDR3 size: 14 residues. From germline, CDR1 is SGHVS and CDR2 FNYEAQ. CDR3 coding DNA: TGTGCCAGCAGCTTAGTAGCGGGAGGTGATGAGCAGTTCTTC. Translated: CASSLVAGGDEQFF.